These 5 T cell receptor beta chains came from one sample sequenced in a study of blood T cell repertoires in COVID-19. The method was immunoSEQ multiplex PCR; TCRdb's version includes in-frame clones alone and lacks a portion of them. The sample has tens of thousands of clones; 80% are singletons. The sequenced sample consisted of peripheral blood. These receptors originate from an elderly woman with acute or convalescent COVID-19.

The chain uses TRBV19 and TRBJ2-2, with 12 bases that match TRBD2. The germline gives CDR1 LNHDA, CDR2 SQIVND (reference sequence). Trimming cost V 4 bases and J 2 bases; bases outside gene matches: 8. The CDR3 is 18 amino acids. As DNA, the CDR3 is TGTGCCAGTAGTAGACGGACTAGCGGGGTCGTAAACACCGGGGAGCTGTTTTTT. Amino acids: CASSRRTSGVVNTGELFF.

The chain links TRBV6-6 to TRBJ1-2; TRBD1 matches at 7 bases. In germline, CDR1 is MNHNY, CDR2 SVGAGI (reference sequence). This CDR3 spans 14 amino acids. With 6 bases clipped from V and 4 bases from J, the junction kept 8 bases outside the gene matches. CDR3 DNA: TGTGCCAGCAGGACGCCCGGGACAGCCTATGGCTACACCTTC. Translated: CASRTPGTAYGYTF.

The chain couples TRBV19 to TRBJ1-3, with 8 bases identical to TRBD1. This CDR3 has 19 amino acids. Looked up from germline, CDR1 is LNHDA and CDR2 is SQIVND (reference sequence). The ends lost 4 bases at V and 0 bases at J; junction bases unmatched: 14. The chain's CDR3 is CASSKGAGGRSLSGNTIYF. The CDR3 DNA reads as TGTGCCAGTAGTAAGGGGGCAGGGGGCAGGAGTCTCTCTGGAAACACCATATATTTT.

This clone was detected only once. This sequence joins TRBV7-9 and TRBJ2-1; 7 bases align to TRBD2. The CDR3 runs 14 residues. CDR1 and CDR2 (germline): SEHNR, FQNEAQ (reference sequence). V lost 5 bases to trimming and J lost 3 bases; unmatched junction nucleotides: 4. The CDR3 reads CASSRRGGYNEQFF. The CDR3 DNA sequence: TGTGCCAGCAGCCGCCGCGGGGGCTACAATGAGCAGTTCTTC.

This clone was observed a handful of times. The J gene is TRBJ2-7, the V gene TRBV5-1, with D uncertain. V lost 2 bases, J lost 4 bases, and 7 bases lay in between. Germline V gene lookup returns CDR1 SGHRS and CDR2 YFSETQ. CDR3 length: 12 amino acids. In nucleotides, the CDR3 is TGCGCCAGCAGCTTACACAGATACGAGCAGTACTTC. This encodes CASSLHRYEQYF.